The subject of this entry is one TCR beta chain. Seattle participants joined during active infection and were tracked over time. The assay was immunoSEQ multiplex PCR, and TCRdb's table has in-frame clones only and misses some. The sample includes 160,000 or so clones, 79% seen only once; the top ten take around 8.1%. The data originate from a study of blood T cell repertoires in COVID-19. The wider study: Acute and convalescent COVID-19 specimens originated in the United States, Italy and Spain. From T cells, B-cell-depleted T cells, or PBMCs came the material, which was cDNA or gDNA.

This TCR was recovered from a woman between 55 and 75 years old with COVID-19, enrolled during active disease. Material: peripheral blood.

The CDR3 bases are TGCGCCAGCAGCTTGGGGGGACAGGGCGGTCAAGAGACCCAGTACTTC. Protein sequence: CASSLGGQGGQETQYF. The gene calls are TRBV5-1 and TRBJ2-5; 9 bases align to TRBD1. V trimming: 0 bases; J trimming: 2 bases; junction bases outside the gene matches: 5. CDR3 length: 16 residues. The V gene's germline CDR1 is SGHRS and CDR2 YFSETQ.